The present entry profiles one T cell receptor (beta chain) with its context. Original processing notes: Reference gene primer amplification in the assay estimated nucleated cell counts. This table comes from immunoSEQ multiplex PCR, and its TCRdb copy is limited to in-frame clones, with some not included. V and J calls and clone size come straight from that table; D and trimming were deduced from the DNA. The sample records 150,000 to 200,000 clones, about 87% being singletons. This sample was included in a study of blood T cell repertoires in COVID-19. This sequence originates from a man in his late teens or twenties with active or convalescent COVID-19. Sequencing was carried out using peripheral blood.

The CDR3 region is CASSQVGQGNSPLHF. The CDR3 DNA reads as TGTGCCAGCAGCCAAGTTGGACAGGGGAACTCACCCCTCCACTTT. The genes are TRBV14 and TRBJ1-6; 9 nucleotides line up with TRBD1. The CDR3 contains 15 residues. Germline values: CDR1 SGHDN, CDR2 FVKESK. The junction had 5 bases not matched to a gene; V was cut back by 1 base and J by 10 bases.